These 25 T cell receptor beta chains originate from one sample sequenced in a study of T cells in Graves' hyperthyroidism and ophthalmopathy (dated by TCRdb to between 2018 and 2021). Library preparation used multiplex PCR. Sequencing took place on an Illumina HiSeq 2000. Amplification of TCR beta CDR3 regions was carried out from RNA transcripts. A first-round RT-PCR of the TCR CDR3 used the HTBI primer set with the Qiagen OneStep RT-PCR kit. TCRdb reanalyzed the raw reads on its own, using fastp at Q25 for trimming and MiXCR for clone calling, and kept in-frame beta chains. Each CDR3 protein gets just one entry, which takes the most common genes and DNA from the rows behind it. This sample gives around 420,000 distinct CDR3 sequences in total; around 16% of them show up just once. Around 7.3% of the sample is held by the ten biggest clonotypes. Sequencing was carried out using blood. All receptors come from a woman aged 18-29 years with Graves' hyperthyroidism.

The chain joins TRBV11-3 to TRBJ2-1; 14 nucleotides match TRBD2. The CDR3 sequence is 16 residues long. Trimming took 5 bases from V and 5 from J; bases not matched to a gene: 5. Germline-derived CDR1 and CDR2 are SGHNT and YENEEA. The CDR3 here is CASSRTSGGQHNEQFF. CDR3 DNA: TGTGCCAGCAGCCGGACTAGCGGGGGGCAACACAATGAGCAGTTCTTC.

This clonotype was observed at least ten times. The chain has TRBV10-3 and TRBJ1-2; 9 nucleotides match TRBD1. Trimming cost V 10 bases and J 2 bases; bases outside gene matches: 11. The CDR3 totals 15 residues. Germline lookup yields CDR1 ENHRY and CDR2 SYGVKD. The CDR3 coding sequence is TGTGCCACTTCAGAAGGAGGGACAGGGAACTATGGCTACACCTTC. Its protein product is CATSEGGTGNYGYTF.

This clonotype appeared many times. Here the CDR3 reads CASSYGGELNEKLFF. In DNA, the CDR3 is TGTGCCAGCAGTTACGGTGGGGAATTGAACGAAAAACTGTTTTTT. The chain combines TRBV6-5 with TRBJ1-4; D is undetermined. Per the germline V gene, CDR1 is MNHEY and CDR2 is SVGAGI. The germline V and J ends were trimmed by 2 bases and 8 bases, with 15 bases remaining between them. The CDR3 loop spans 15 amino acids.

This clonotype showed up many times. This chain joins TRBV19 and TRBJ2-7; D could derive from TRBD1 or TRBD2 (6 bases each). V lost 3 bases to trimming and J lost 0 bases, with 15 bases between them. The CDR3 totals 16 residues. Per germline, CDR1 LNHDA and CDR2 SQIVND (reference sequence). The CDR3 bases are TGTGCCAGTAGTATCGAGACAGGAGGGGCCTCCTACGAGCAGTACTTC. Amino acids: CASSIETGGASYEQYF.

At least ten counts were recorded for this clonotype. The V gene is TRBV4-1, the J gene TRBJ1-5; D not resolved. The CDR3 has 12 residues. Germline V lookup: CDR1 MGHRA, CDR2 YSYEKL. V was trimmed by 4 bases and J by 9 bases, leaving 10 bases between them. CDR3 sequence reads: CASSPAIGPQHF. CDR3 coding DNA: TGCGCCAGCAGCCCAGCCATAGGGCCCCAGCATTTT.

This clonotype came up many times. V gene TRBV5-1 combines with J gene TRBJ2-3; D may match TRBD1 or TRBD2 (5 bases each). There are 15 residues in the CDR3. Trimming removed 0 bases at V and 6 bases at J, with 14 bases between. Germline lookup yields CDR1 SGHRS and CDR2 YFSETQ. The DNA of the CDR3 is TGCGCCAGCAGCTTGGAAGGCAGGGCGGGTGATACGCAGTATTTT. It encodes CASSLEGRAGDTQYF.

This clonotype was recorded at least ten times. Here the CDR3 reads CASSRGLPSSYEQYF. The CDR3, as DNA: TGTGCCAGCAGCCGGGGACTACCGAGCTCCTACGAGCAGTACTTC. The chain joins TRBV27 to TRBJ2-7; 7 bases map to TRBD2. The V segment lost 6 bases and the J segment 0 bases; nucleotides outside the gene matches: 8. The CDR3 covers 15 residues. Germline V gene lookup returns CDR1 MNHEY and CDR2 SMNVEV (reference sequence).

The rearrangement uses TRBV7-8 and TRBJ1-1, with TRBD1 as a possible D gene (5 bases). Germline values: CDR1 SGHVS, CDR2 FQNEAQ. V was pared by 5 bases and J by 4 bases, with 14 bases between. The CDR3 extends over 14 amino acids. CDR3 coding DNA: TGTGCCAGCAGCCTCCTGGGGCGGGGCACTGAAGCTTTCTTT. Its protein product is CASSLLGRGTEAFF. Combining the CDR3 with reference TRBV7-8 and TRBJ1-1 gives the whole variable domain GAGVSQSPRYKVAKRGQDVALRCDPISGHVSLFWYQQALGQGPEFLTYFQNEAQLDKSGLPSDRFFAERPEGSVSTLKIQRTQQEDSAVYLCASSLLGRGTEAFFGQGTRLTVV.

This clonotype was seen many times. J is TRBJ2-3 and V is TRBV27, with a possible D match to TRBD1 (6 bases). V lost 5 bases and J 1 base, leaving 13 bases between the germline ends. Germline CDR1 and CDR2: MNHEY and SMNVEV (reference sequence). This CDR3 is built from 15 residues. The CDR3 sequence is CASSSRQAGTDTQYF. The CDR3 region has the DNA TGTGCCAGCAGTAGTCGACAGGCGGGCACAGATACGCAGTATTTT.

The CDR3 reads CASSLAGALQETQYF. The DNA for the CDR3 is TGTGCCAGCAGTTTGGCAGGGGCCCTCCAAGAGACCCAGTACTTC. The chain has TRBV12-3 or TRBV12-4 and TRBJ2-5; the D gene is possibly TRBD1 (6 bases). This CDR3 has 15 amino acids. Deletions cut 3 bases from V and 1 base from J, with 12 bases between.

The sample holds many counts of this clonotype. This chain links TRBV28 with TRBJ2-1; 9 positions match TRBD1. CDR3 length: 15 amino acids. Per germline, CDR1 MDHEN and CDR2 SYDVKM. V shed 3 bases and J 7 bases; nucleotides not matched to a gene: 7. The CDR3 nucleotides are TGTGCCAGCAGTTTTTTGGGACAGGGTCAGAATGAGCAGTTCTTC. Protein: CASSFLGQGQNEQFF.

This clonotype came up many times. CDR3 amino acids: CASSFSTGQGQPQHF. The CDR3 nucleotides read TGTGCCAGCAGTTTTTCGACAGGGCAGGGTCAGCCCCAGCATTTT. The chain uses TRBV2 and TRBJ1-5, with TRBD1 matching over 7 bases. Germline V lookup: CDR1 SNHLY, CDR2 FYNNEI. The CDR3 loop spans 15 amino acids. V dropped 5 bases and J dropped 6; count of bases not matched to a gene: 10.

This clonotype was picked up a small number of times. The chain has TRBV6-7 and TRBJ1-5, with D possibly TRBD1 on 6 matching bases. TRBV6-7 qualifies as an ORF whose function is uncertain. Trimming took off 8 bases at V and 5 bases at J, with 16 bases between the two ends. The CDR3 totals 14 residues. CDR3 coding DNA: TGTGCCAGCGTTAACAGGGCTTGGCATCAGCCCCAGCATTTT. Translation: CASVNRAWHQPQHF.

The table lists this clonotype with a few counts. The chain uses TRBV12-5 and TRBJ1-5; the match to TRBD1 covers 9 bases. CDR3 size: 15 residues. CDR1 is LGHNT, CDR2 FRNRAP, per germline. Trimming removed 7 bases from V and 6 bases from J; junction bases left unmatched: 10. The chain's CDR3 is CASAPGGQGFQPQHF. The DNA of the CDR3 is TGTGCTAGTGCCCCAGGGGGACAGGGTTTTCAGCCCCAGCATTTT.

This clonotype was recorded at least ten times. The rearrangement joins TRBV12-3 or TRBV12-4 to TRBJ2-7; D remains unclear. Trimming removed 3 bases at V and 5 bases at J, with 5 bases between. CDR3 size: 11 residues. The CDR3 coding sequence is TGTGCCAGCAGTTTTAGAAACGAGCAGTACTTC. Translation gives CASSFRNEQYF.

This clonotype was found many times. This chain links TRBV27 with TRBJ2-7; D gene ambiguous. The CDR3 totals 12 residues. Germline CDR1 is MNHEY and CDR2 is SMNVEV (reference sequence). V was clipped by 8 bases and J by 0 bases, with 8 bases between them. CDR3 residues: CASGRRSYEQYF. The CDR3 coding sequence is TGTGCCAGCGGCAGGCGCTCCTACGAGCAGTACTTC.

This clonotype was seen many times. The rearrangement links TRBV19 to TRBJ2-1; a possible D gene is TRBD2 (6 bases). Trimming shortened V by 4 bases and J by 3 bases, and 13 bases separated the two germline ends. Germline loops: CDR1 LNHDA, CDR2 SQIVND (reference sequence). This CDR3 has 15 residues. The CDR3 spells CASSSEVGGYNEQFF. CDR3 bases: TGTGCCAGTAGTAGTGAGGTCGGGGGCTACAATGAGCAGTTCTTC.

This clonotype was observed a handful of times. The CDR3 nucleotides are TGCAGCGTAGCCGACAGGGGGGGGGAGACCCAGTACTTC. It yields the protein CSVADRGGETQYF. The chain carries TRBV29-1 and TRBJ2-5; 9 nucleotides agree with TRBD1. Trimming at V came to 6 bases and at J to 5 bases, leaving 7 bases not matched to a gene. CDR1 and CDR2 from the germline V gene are SQVTM and ANQGSEA. This CDR3 has 13 amino acids. Full variable domain (remainder filled in from reference TRBV29-1 and TRBJ2-5): SAVISQKPSRDICQRGTSLTIQCQVDSQVTMMFWYRQQPGQSLTLIATANQGSEATYESGFVIDKFPISRPNLTFSTLTVSNMSPEDSSIYLCSVADRGGETQYFGPGTRLLVL.

This clonotype showed up just once. The V gene is TRBV5-5, the J gene TRBJ2-7; 15 nucleotides line up with TRBD2. The junction had 6 bases not matched to a gene; V was cut back by 4 bases and J by 7 bases. The CDR3 contains 15 residues. Germline values: CDR1 SGHKS, CDR2 YYEKEE (reference sequence). The CDR3 sequence: CASSRTSGRAGEQYF. The CDR3 nucleotides read TGTGCCAGCAGCCGGACTAGCGGGAGGGCCGGGGAGCAGTACTTC.

This clonotype was recorded many times. The chain recombines TRBV20-1 with TRBJ1-1, with no clear D. CDR3 length: 11 amino acids. The germline gives CDR1 DFQATT, CDR2 SNEGSKA (reference sequence). V dropped 6 bases and J dropped 0 bases, with 5 bases sitting between them. The CDR3 DNA is TGCAGTGCGCTGATGAACACTGAAGCTTTCTTT. Translating gives CSALMNTEAFF.

In this sample, this clonotype turned up many times. The chain joins TRBV6-1 to TRBJ2-3; no firm D call. This CDR3 has 17 residues. V lost 3 bases to trimming and J lost 2 bases, with 18 bases between them. From germline, CDR1 is MNHNS and CDR2 SASEGT. CDR3 amino acids: CASSDEKRRWITDTQYF. CDR3 coding DNA: TGTGCCAGCAGTGACGAAAAAAGGCGGTGGATCACAGATACGCAGTATTTT.

This clonotype was counted ten times or more. Here the CDR3 reads CSARAGTSSPTGELFF. As DNA, the CDR3 is TGCAGTGCTAGAGCCGGGACCTCGTCACCCACCGGGGAGCTGTTTTTT. The chain uses TRBV20-1 and TRBJ2-2; the D gene could be TRBD1 or TRBD2 (5 bases each). The CDR3 consists of 16 residues. Germline V CDR1 and CDR2: DFQATT, SNEGSKA (reference sequence). Trimming removed 1 base from V and 4 bases from J, with 16 bases in between.

This clonotype showed up many times. The rearrangement joins TRBV29-1 to TRBJ2-7; D call uncertain. V was cut by 4 bases and J by 3 bases, with 13 bases left in between. CDR3 size: 13 residues. In germline, CDR1 is SQVTM, CDR2 ANQGSEA. CDR3 residues: CSVASSPLYEQYF. The CDR3 DNA reads as TGCAGCGTTGCGTCTAGTCCGCTCTACGAGCAGTACTTC.

This clonotype was recorded at least ten times. This sequence joins TRBV6-1 and TRBJ2-6; the D is unclear. Germline loops: CDR1 MNHNS, CDR2 SASEGT. This CDR3 is built from 15 residues. V gave up 1 base and J gave up 0 bases, with 4 bases separating them. The DNA for the CDR3 is TGTGCCAGCAGTGAAGAGAGCTCTGGGGCCAACGTCCTGACTTTC. It encodes CASSEESSGANVLTF.

This chain connects TRBV5-1 to TRBJ2-5; D may correspond to TRBD1 or TRBD2 (6 bases each). Germline V gene data show CDR1 as SGHRS and CDR2 as YFSETQ. The CDR3 totals 15 residues. The V and J ends lost 5 bases and 2 bases respectively, with 16 bases between them. CDR3 sequence (DNA): TGCGCCAGCAGTCGTGGCGGGGACAATCAAGAGACCCAGTACTTC. This sequence encodes CASSRGGDNQETQYF. The variable domain in full, completed from reference TRBV5-1 and TRBJ2-5, reads KAGVTQTPRYLIKTRGQQVTLSCSPISGHRSVSWYQQTPGQGLQFLFEYFSETQRNKGNFPGRFSGRQFSNSRSEMNVSTLELGDSALYLCASSRGGDNQETQYFGPGTRLLVL.